This T cell receptor (beta chain) came from a study of OX40 agonist ivuxolimab in advanced cancers. Trimming cost V 3 bases and J 7 bases; bases outside gene matches: 13. CDR3 length: 16 amino acids. Germline-derived CDR1 and CDR2 are LGHNA and YSLEER. Sequencing used immunoSEQ multiplex PCR; TCRdb keeps in-frame clones, though not all of them. The repertoire holds roughly 60,000 clones, about 89% seen once, with approximately 1% in the top ten. This rearrangement joins TRBV4-3 to TRBJ2-3; 7 bases align to TRBD2. Sequenced material: CD4+ or CD8+ T cells sorted from blood, taken in a trial of the OX40 agonist ivuxolimab. This sequence originates from an adult with an advanced solid tumor such as melanoma, head and neck, liver or kidney cancer. The CDR3 region is CASSQGPLSSGHTQYF. DNA for the CDR3: TGCGCCAGCAGCCAGGGACCTCTCTCTAGCGGCCATACGCAGTATTTT.